The rows below give T cell receptor beta chains drawn from one sample of a study of early T cells in non-severe SARS-CoV-2 infection. In TCRdb, the 5' RACE reads were re-called with MiXCR into one record per CDR3 protein. The data contain approximately 70,000 distinct CDR3 sequences, 9% to 10% of them singletons. The sample consisted of whole blood, taken at baseline. All receptors come from an adult who was a healthcare worker with PCR-confirmed SARS-CoV-2 infection or an uninfected control (not recorded which). Each CDR3 is given with its conserved first and last residue. Fields, in order: V gene, J gene, D gene, clone size, CDR3 protein, CDR3 DNA. D genes are given only for firm matches. The size field is filled for only some rows; it gives once, few, many or a size class.

v_gene: TRBV12-3/TRBV12-4; j_gene: TRBJ2-3; d_gene: NA; abundance: NA; CDR3aa: CASRTVTDTQYF; CDR3nt: TGTGCCAGCAGAACTGTCACAGATACGCAGTATTTT
v_gene: TRBV19; j_gene: TRBJ2-1; d_gene: TRBD1; abundance: few; CDR3aa: CASKAGGTGRAYNEQFF; CDR3nt: TGTGCCAGTAAAGCCGGTGGGACAGGGCGAGCCTACAATGAGCAGTTCTTC
v_gene: TRBV4-1; j_gene: TRBJ1-2; d_gene: NA; abundance: many; CDR3aa: CASSQGHPAGARNYGYTF; CDR3nt: TGCGCCAGCAGCCAAGGACACCCCGCAGGGGCAAGGAACTATGGCTACACCTTC
v_gene: TRBV7-8; j_gene: TRBJ2-1; d_gene: NA; abundance: NA; CDR3aa: CASSLGTDWNNEQFF; CDR3nt: TGTGCCAGCAGCTTAGGGACAGACTGGAACAATGAGCAGTTCTTC
v_gene: TRBV6-6; j_gene: TRBJ2-2; d_gene: NA; abundance: NA; CDR3aa: CASRPDTNTGELFF; CDR3nt: TGTGCCAGCAGGCCAGATACGAACACCGGGGAGCTGTTTTTT
v_gene: TRBV11-2; j_gene: TRBJ2-3; d_gene: NA; abundance: few; CDR3aa: CASSLEGVTDTQYF; CDR3nt: TGTGCCAGCAGCTTAGAAGGTGTCACAGATACGCAGTATTTT
v_gene: TRBV6-2/TRBV6-3; j_gene: TRBJ2-3; d_gene: TRBD2; abundance: many; CDR3aa: CASTPGTTYTDTQYF; CDR3nt: TGTGCCAGCACCCCCGGGACTACTTACACAGATACGCAGTATTTT
v_gene: TRBV29-1; j_gene: TRBJ2-7; d_gene: NA; abundance: NA; CDR3aa: CSVEVQGYWQYF; CDR3nt: TGCAGCGTTGAAGTACAGGGATACTGGCAGTACTTC
v_gene: TRBV5-1; j_gene: TRBJ1-2; d_gene: NA; abundance: many; CDR3aa: CASSLAPSQANYGYTF; CDR3nt: TGCGCCAGCAGCTTGGCCCCCAGTCAGGCCAACTATGGCTACACCTTC
v_gene: TRBV28; j_gene: TRBJ2-1; d_gene: TRBD2; abundance: many; CDR3aa: CASSKSRLAGGNEQFF; CDR3nt: TGTGCCAGCAGTAAATCCCGACTAGCGGGAGGGAATGAGCAGTTCTTC
v_gene: TRBV5-1; j_gene: TRBJ1-1; d_gene: NA; abundance: few; CDR3aa: CASSPGTTNTEAFF; CDR3nt: TGCGCCAGCAGCCCCGGGACAACGAACACTGAAGCTTTCTTT
v_gene: TRBV11-1; j_gene: TRBJ2-5; d_gene: NA; abundance: many; CDR3aa: CASSDRLQETQYF; CDR3nt: TGTGCCAGCAGCGACCGCCTCCAAGAGACCCAGTACTTC
v_gene: TRBV20-1; j_gene: TRBJ1-2; d_gene: NA; abundance: once; CDR3aa: CSARPFTDRPLFYTF; CDR3nt: TGCAGTGCTAGGCCCTTTACCGACAGACCACTCTTCTACACCTTC
v_gene: TRBV18; j_gene: TRBJ1-1; d_gene: TRBD1; abundance: many; CDR3aa: CASSRTGVDTEAFF; CDR3nt: TGTGCCAGCTCACGGACAGGGGTTGACACTGAAGCTTTCTTT
v_gene: TRBV29-1; j_gene: TRBJ2-2; d_gene: NA; abundance: few; CDR3aa: CSVAPDGGVGTGELFF; CDR3nt: TGCAGCGTCGCGCCCGATGGTGGGGTCGGGACCGGGGAGCTGTTTTTT
v_gene: TRBV9; j_gene: TRBJ2-7; d_gene: TRBD2; abundance: NA; CDR3aa: CASSRGTSGSNEQYF; CDR3nt: TGTGCCAGCAGCCGGGGGACTAGCGGGAGTAACGAGCAGTACTTC
v_gene: TRBV20-1; j_gene: TRBJ2-4; d_gene: NA; abundance: many; CDR3aa: CSARDRKIQYF; CDR3nt: TGCAGTGCTCGGGACCGGAAGATTCAGTACTTC
v_gene: TRBV27; j_gene: TRBJ2-1; d_gene: NA; abundance: many; CDR3aa: CASSLGEIYNEQFF; CDR3nt: TGTGCCAGCAGTTTAGGGGAGATCTACAATGAGCAGTTCTTC
v_gene: TRBV6-6; j_gene: TRBJ1-5; d_gene: NA; abundance: many; CDR3aa: CASSSTSGVYSNQPQHF; CDR3nt: TGTGCCAGCAGTTCCACATCGGGCGTTTATAGCAATCAGCCCCAGCATTTT
v_gene: TRBV3-1; j_gene: TRBJ2-5; d_gene: NA; abundance: NA; CDR3aa: CASSPARGNYQETQYF; CDR3nt: TGTGCCAGCAGCCCCGCGAGAGGCAATTACCAAGAGACCCAGTACTTC
v_gene: TRBV29-1; j_gene: TRBJ1-1; d_gene: NA; abundance: NA; CDR3aa: CSVEPLNGGAEAFF; CDR3nt: TGCAGCGTTGAACCGTTAAATGGAGGCGCTGAAGCTTTCTTT
v_gene: TRBV28; j_gene: TRBJ2-7; d_gene: NA; abundance: NA; CDR3aa: CASKGQTYEQYF; CDR3nt: TGTGCCAGCAAGGGGCAAACCTACGAGCAGTACTTC
v_gene: TRBV4-3; j_gene: TRBJ2-7; d_gene: TRBD2; abundance: many; CDR3aa: CASSQDRAGGAHEQYF; CDR3nt: TGCGCCAGCAGCCAAGATAGGGCGGGAGGGGCCCACGAGCAGTACTTC
v_gene: TRBV27; j_gene: TRBJ2-5; d_gene: TRBD1; abundance: NA; CDR3aa: CAARGNGETQYF; CDR3nt: TGTGCCGCCAGGGGGAACGGGGAGACCCAGTACTTC
v_gene: TRBV20-1; j_gene: TRBJ2-5; d_gene: TRBD2; abundance: NA; CDR3aa: CSSEAAGVETQYF; CDR3nt: TGCAGTTCGGAAGCAGCGGGAGTTGAGACCCAGTACTTC
v_gene: TRBV28; j_gene: TRBJ2-7; d_gene: NA; abundance: few; CDR3aa: CASSTGTWEQYF; CDR3nt: TGTGCCAGCAGTACAGGGACCTGGGAGCAGTACTTC
v_gene: TRBV5-4; j_gene: TRBJ2-5; d_gene: NA; abundance: many; CDR3aa: CASSLAGLKEETQYF; CDR3nt: TGTGCCAGCAGCTTGGCAGGACTAAAGGAAGAGACCCAGTACTTC
v_gene: TRBV6-2/TRBV6-3; j_gene: TRBJ2-1; d_gene: TRBD2; abundance: few; CDR3aa: CASSHLIQIAGAYNEQFF; CDR3nt: TGTGCCAGCAGCCATCTCATCCAAATAGCGGGAGCCTACAATGAGCAGTTCTTC
v_gene: TRBV5-8; j_gene: TRBJ2-1; d_gene: TRBD1; abundance: few; CDR3aa: CASRQRTGREQFF; CDR3nt: TGTGCCAGCAGACAGCGGACAGGGCGTGAGCAGTTCTTC
v_gene: TRBV24-1; j_gene: TRBJ1-1; d_gene: NA; abundance: many; CDR3aa: CATSPGDRAEAFF; CDR3nt: TGTGCCACCAGTCCAGGGGATCGAGCTGAAGCTTTCTTT
v_gene: TRBV20-1; j_gene: TRBJ2-6; d_gene: NA; abundance: many; CDR3aa: CSARVGEAGANVLTF; CDR3nt: TGCAGTGCTAGGGTTGGGGAGGCTGGGGCCAACGTCCTGACTTTC
v_gene: TRBV7-6; j_gene: TRBJ1-2; d_gene: NA; abundance: many; CDR3aa: CASSPTHGYGYTF; CDR3nt: TGTGCCAGCAGCCCTACTCATGGGTATGGCTACACCTTC
v_gene: TRBV5-6; j_gene: TRBJ2-7; d_gene: TRBD2; abundance: many; CDR3aa: CASSPWLAGGTYEQYF; CDR3nt: TGTGCCAGCAGCCCGTGGCTAGCGGGTGGGACCTACGAGCAGTACTTC
v_gene: TRBV7-2; j_gene: TRBJ2-1; d_gene: NA; abundance: NA; CDR3aa: CASSLAGEQFF; CDR3nt: TGTGCCAGCAGCTTAGCGGGTGAGCAGTTCTTC
v_gene: TRBV20-1; j_gene: TRBJ2-7; d_gene: NA; abundance: few; CDR3aa: CSAHPPGFTYEQYF; CDR3nt: TGCAGTGCGCATCCGCCAGGCTTCACCTACGAGCAGTACTTC
v_gene: TRBV20-1; j_gene: TRBJ2-5; d_gene: TRBD2; abundance: many; CDR3aa: CSARVVSGRASGRQGTQYF; CDR3nt: TGCAGTGCTAGAGTAGTCAGCGGGAGAGCGTCGGGCCGTCAAGGGACCCAGTACTTC
v_gene: TRBV7-9; j_gene: TRBJ2-1; d_gene: NA; abundance: medium-sized; CDR3aa: CASSLALTRVQDEQFF; CDR3nt: TGTGCCAGCAGCTTAGCCTTGACAAGAGTACAAGATGAGCAGTTCTTC
v_gene: TRBV5-1; j_gene: TRBJ1-2; d_gene: NA; abundance: few; CDR3aa: CASSEANYGYTF; CDR3nt: TGCGCCAGTTCGGAGGCTAACTATGGCTACACCTTC
v_gene: TRBV21-1; j_gene: TRBJ2-7; d_gene: NA; abundance: NA; CDR3aa: CASSKEAGTDLGYEQYF; CDR3nt: TGTGCCAGCAGCAAAGAAGCTGGAACAGACCTTGGGTACGAGCAGTACTTC
v_gene: TRBV19; j_gene: TRBJ1-2; d_gene: NA; abundance: NA; CDR3aa: CASSISFYGYTF; CDR3nt: TGTGCCAGTAGTATAAGCTTCTATGGCTACACCTTC
v_gene: TRBV11-2; j_gene: TRBJ2-7; d_gene: TRBD2; abundance: many; CDR3aa: CASSLVPLAVVSYEQYF; CDR3nt: TGTGCCAGCAGCTTAGTCCCCCTAGCGGTAGTCTCCTACGAGCAGTACTTC
v_gene: TRBV6-6; j_gene: TRBJ2-7; d_gene: NA; abundance: many; CDR3aa: CASRDAREQYF; CDR3nt: TGTGCCAGCAGGGACGCGAGGGAGCAGTACTTC